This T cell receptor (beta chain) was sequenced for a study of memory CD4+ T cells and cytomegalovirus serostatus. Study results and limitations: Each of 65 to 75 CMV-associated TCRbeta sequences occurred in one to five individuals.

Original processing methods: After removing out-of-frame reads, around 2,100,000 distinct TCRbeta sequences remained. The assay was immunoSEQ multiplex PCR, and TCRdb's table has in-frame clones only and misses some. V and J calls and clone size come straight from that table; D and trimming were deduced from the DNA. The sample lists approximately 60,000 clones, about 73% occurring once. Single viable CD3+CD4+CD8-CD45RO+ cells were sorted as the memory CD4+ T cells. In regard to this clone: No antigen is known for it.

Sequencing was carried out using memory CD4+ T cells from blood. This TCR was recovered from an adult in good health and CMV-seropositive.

The CDR3 region is CASSLDVYRGVTGELFF. Here the CDR3 DNA reads TGTGCCAGCAGCTTAGACGTGTACAGGGGGGTCACCGGGGAGCTGTTTTTT. The chain recombines TRBV7-2 with TRBJ2-2, with 8 nucleotides matching TRBD1. The CDR3 runs 17 residues. Trimming removed 1 base from V and 4 bases from J; junction bases left unmatched: 8. Germline V gene sequence: CDR1 SGHTA, CDR2 FQGNSA. Looking up the rest from reference TRBV7-2 and TRBJ2-2 gives the full variable domain: GAGVSQSPSNKVTEKGKDVELRCDPISGHTALYWYRQSLGQGLEFLIYFQGNSAPDKSGLPSDRFSAERTGGSVSTLTIQRTQQEDSAVYLCASSLDVYRGVTGELFFGEGSRLTVL.